This T cell receptor beta chain was captured by sequencing in a study of T cell responses to AZD1222 COVID-19 vaccine. Study-level findings and limits: CD4 TCRs covered the whole spike, strongest at regions 160-218 and 743-854. Seropositive status at baseline applied to only five to seven AZD1222 recipients. The donor group comprised mostly white British people and more females; the analysis possibly underestimated clonal diversity. Vaccination with two AZD1222 doses was followed by a rise in Spike-specific TCR breadth and depth.

Germline V gene lookup returns CDR1 GTSNPN and CDR2 SVGIG (reference sequence). The CDR3 consists of 12 residues. V lost 5 bases, J lost 6 bases, and 10 bases lay in between. Measured with immunoSEQ multiplex PCR; TCRdb has only the in-frame clones, and not every one. The data contain about 110,000 clones, over 90% of them singletons. With regard to this clone: As yet, its antigen is unknown.

This receptor was taken from an adult who received the AZD1222 COVID-19 vaccine. The input for sequencing was peripheral blood, taken 28 days after the second AZD1222 dose. This rearrangement joins TRBV30 to TRBJ2-2, with a weak D call TRBD1 (5 bases). CDR3 sequence: CAWVGPPGELFF. The CDR3 nucleotides read TGTGCCTGGGTGGGGCCTCCCGGGGAGCTGTTTTTT.